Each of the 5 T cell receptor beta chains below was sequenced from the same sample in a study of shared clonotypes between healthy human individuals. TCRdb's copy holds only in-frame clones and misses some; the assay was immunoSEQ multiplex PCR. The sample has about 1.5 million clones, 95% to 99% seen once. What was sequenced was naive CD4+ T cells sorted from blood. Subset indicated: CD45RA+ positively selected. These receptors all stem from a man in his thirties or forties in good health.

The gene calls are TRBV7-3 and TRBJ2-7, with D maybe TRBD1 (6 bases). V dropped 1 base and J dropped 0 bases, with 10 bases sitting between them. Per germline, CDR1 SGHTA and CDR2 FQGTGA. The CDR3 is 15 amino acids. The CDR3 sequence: CASSLRQAGSYEQYF. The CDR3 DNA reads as TGTGCCAGCAGCTTAAGACAGGCCGGCTCCTACGAGCAGTACTTC.

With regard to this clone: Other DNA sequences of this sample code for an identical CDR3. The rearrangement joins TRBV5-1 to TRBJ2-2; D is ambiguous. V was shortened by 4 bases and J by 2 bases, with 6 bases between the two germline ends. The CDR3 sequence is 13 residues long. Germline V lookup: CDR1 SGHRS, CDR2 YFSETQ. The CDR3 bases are TGCGCCAGCAGCCTAATTAACACCGGGGAGCTGTTTTTT. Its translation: CASSLINTGELFF.

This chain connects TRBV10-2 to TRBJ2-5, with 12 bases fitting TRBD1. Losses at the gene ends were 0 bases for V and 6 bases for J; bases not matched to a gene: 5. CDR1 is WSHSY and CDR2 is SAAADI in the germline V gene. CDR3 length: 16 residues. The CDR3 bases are TGCGCCAGCAGTGAGTCGGGGACAGGGGGCATGAAGACCCAGTACTTC. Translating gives CASSESGTGGMKTQYF.

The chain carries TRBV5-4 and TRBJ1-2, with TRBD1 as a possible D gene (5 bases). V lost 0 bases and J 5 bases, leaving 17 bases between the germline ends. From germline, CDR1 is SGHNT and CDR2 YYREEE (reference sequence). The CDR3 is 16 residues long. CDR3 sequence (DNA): TGTGCCAGCAGCTTGGGAAGTGAGGGGCCGAGGTATGGCTACACCTTC. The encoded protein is CASSLGSEGPRYGYTF.

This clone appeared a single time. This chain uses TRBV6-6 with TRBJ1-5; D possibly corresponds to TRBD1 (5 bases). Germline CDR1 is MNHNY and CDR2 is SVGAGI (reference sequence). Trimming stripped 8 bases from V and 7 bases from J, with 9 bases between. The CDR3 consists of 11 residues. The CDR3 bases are TGTGCCAGCGGGGGGAACCAGCCCCAGCATTTT. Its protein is CASGGNQPQHF.